A selection of T cell receptor beta chains follows, all from one sample in a study of T-cell reconstitution after alpha-beta-depleted transplantation in children. MiXCR, applied by TCRdb to the PCR reads, yields one record per CDR3 protein. The table includes roughly 400,000 distinct CDR3 sequences, roughly 20% detected once. Sequencing was performed on PBMCs from the stem cell graft donor, taken from the stem cell graft. The receptors were gathered from a human donor who donated a stem cell graft to a child with acute myeloid leukemia. Each CDR3 is given with its conserved first and last residue. D genes are given only for firm matches. The size entry is marked missing in some rows and otherwise reads once, few, many or a size class.

d_call | j_call | clone_size | v_call | cdr3_nt | cdr3_aa
- | TRBJ2-6 | once | TRBV6-4 | TGTGCCAGCAGTGACTTGGCTCCGATAAGAGGCTCTGGGGCCAACGTCCTGACTTTC | CASSDLAPIRGSGANVLTF
TRBD2 | TRBJ2-1 | - | TRBV5-1 | TGCGCCAGCAGCTTGGAGGGACTAGCGGGTGTTGAGCAGTTCTTC | CASSLEGLAGVEQFF
- | TRBJ2-7 | - | TRBV12-3/TRBV12-4 | TGTGCCAGCAGTCTACTGTCCGATGGGTTAGGCGAGCAGTACTTC | CASSLLSDGLGEQYF
- | TRBJ1-5 | many | TRBV12-3/TRBV12-4 | TGTGCCAGCAGTTTGGGCAGGGAAAGCAATCAGCCCCAGCATTTT | CASSLGRESNQPQHF
- | TRBJ2-1 | - | TRBV5-6 | TGTGCCAGCAGCCGGGGCCTAACCTACAATGAGCAGTTCTTC | CASSRGLTYNEQFF
- | TRBJ1-6 | - | TRBV12-3/TRBV12-4 | TGTGCCAGCAGTCAGGGTCCTCTTAATTCACCCCTCCACTTT | CASSQGPLNSPLHF
TRBD1 | TRBJ1-1 | few | TRBV4-3 | TGCGCCAGCAGCCAGGGAAGGGGGCGAAAGACTGAAGCTTTCTTT | CASSQGRGRKTEAFF
- | TRBJ2-1 | - | TRBV20-1 | TGCAGTGCCCCCTCCTTAGAGGGGTACAATGAGCAGTTCTTC | CSAPSLEGYNEQFF
- | TRBJ2-7 | few | TRBV12-3/TRBV12-4 | TGTGCCAGCAGTTACGGGATTAGCCCTTCCTACGAGCAGTACTTC | CASSYGISPSYEQYF
- | TRBJ2-7 | - | TRBV6-1 | TGTGCCAGCAGTAGTCCCGGCGGCGGTTCCTACGAGCAGTACTTC | CASSSPGGGSYEQYF
- | TRBJ2-7 | - | TRBV28 | TGTGCCAGCAGGATCCTCAGCGGGCGCTACGAGCAGTACTTC | CASRILSGRYEQYF
TRBD1 | TRBJ2-7 | - | TRBV7-8 | TGTGCCAGCAGCGCCCTAACAGGGACAGATTCCTACGAGCAGTACTTC | CASSALTGTDSYEQYF
- | TRBJ2-2 | - | TRBV24-1 | TGTGCCACCAGTGGGCCTTCGGGCACCGGGGAGCTGTTTTTT | CATSGPSGTGELFF
- | TRBJ2-7 | once | TRBV10-3 | TGTGCCATCAGTGAGTCACATGGGGCCGCGGACGAGCAGTACTTC | CAISESHGAADEQYF